The rows below give T cell receptor beta chains drawn from one sample of a study of identical twins. TCRdb itself ran the 5' RACE reads through MiXCR, one entry per CDR3 protein. The repertoire includes 420,000 or so distinct CDR3 sequences, around 20% of them detected once, and less than 15% sits in the top ten. Sequenced material: naive T cells sorted from blood. The receptors originated from a man between 50 and 59 years old in good health. CDR3s include the opening cysteine and the closing phenylalanine or tryptophan. The D gene is left open where the match is weak. Where a row states a size, it is once, few, many or the class of an expanded clone; other rows omit it.

v_gene	d_gene	abundance	j_gene	CDR3aa	CDR3nt
TRBV6-2/TRBV6-3	TRBD1	many	TRBJ2-7	CASSYSNRGYEQYF	TGTGCCAGCAGTTACTCGAACAGGGGCTACGAGCAGTACTTC
TRBV7-2	-	-	TRBJ2-1	CASSFETVQFF	TGTGCCAGCAGCTTCGAGACAGTTCAGTTCTTC
TRBV12-3/TRBV12-4	-	few	TRBJ2-5	CATRMDKPGPGLAEETQYF	TGTGCCACTAGAATGGACAAGCCCGGCCCAGGGCTCGCCGAAGAGACCCAGTACTTC
TRBV12-3/TRBV12-4	-	-	TRBJ1-4	CASSWAQGYNEKLFF	TGTGCCAGCAGCTGGGCCCAGGGTTATAATGAAAAACTGTTTTTT
TRBV10-3	-	many	TRBJ2-3	CAISDGGRRGTDTQYF	TGTGCCATCAGTGATGGAGGCAGGAGAGGCACAGATACGCAGTATTTT
TRBV5-1	TRBD2	many	TRBJ2-5	CASSAEGTGLGETQYF	TGCGCCAGCTCAGCCGAAGGCACGGGACTAGGGGAGACCCAGTACTTC
TRBV7-8	TRBD1	-	TRBJ2-5	CASNKDRAETQYF	TGTGCCAGCAACAAGGACAGGGCAGAGACCCAGTACTTC
TRBV4-3	TRBD1	-	TRBJ2-1	CASSQEWTGSNEQFF	TGCGCCAGCAGCCAAGAATGGACAGGGTCGAATGAGCAGTTCTTC
TRBV20-1	-	-	TRBJ2-7	CSASGDTYEQYF	TGCAGTGCTTCGGGGGACACCTACGAGCAGTACTTC
TRBV18	TRBD1	-	TRBJ1-2	CASSRTDRGKSRDYGYTF	TGTGCCAGCTCACGGACGGACAGGGGCAAGAGTCGGGACTATGGCTACACCTTC
TRBV7-9	TRBD1	few	TRBJ2-1	CASSLVETGFYNEQFF	TGTGCCAGCAGCTTAGTCGAGACAGGGTTCTACAATGAGCAGTTCTTC
TRBV9	TRBD1	few	TRBJ2-1	CASSLGTAFYNEQFF	TGTGCCAGCAGCCTAGGGACAGCTTTCTACAATGAGCAGTTCTTC
TRBV20-1	TRBD2	-	TRBJ2-3	CSARVGREITDTQYF	TGCAGTGCTAGGGTTGGGCGGGAGATCACAGATACGCAGTATTTT
TRBV19	-	-	TRBJ1-5	CASSTHSTGRIKQPQHF	TGTGCCAGTAGTACGCACAGTACAGGGAGGATAAAACAGCCCCAGCATTTT
TRBV20-1	TRBD2	many	TRBJ2-5	CSARDQETSRLETQYF	TGCAGTGCTAGAGATCAAGAGACTAGCAGATTGGAGACCCAGTACTTC
TRBV6-5	-	few	TRBJ1-2	CASSYTDRGNYGYTF	TGTGCCAGCAGTTACACGGACCGGGGGAACTATGGCTACACCTTC
TRBV24-1	-	-	TRBJ2-3	CATSLTDTDTQYF	TGTGCCACCAGTCTGACAGACACAGATACGCAGTATTTT
TRBV5-1	-	few	TRBJ2-2	CASSLTGNAGELFF	TGCGCCAGCAGCTTGACAGGCAACGCCGGGGAGCTGTTTTTT
TRBV7-2	-	-	TRBJ1-1	CASSLQGLGEAFF	TGTGCCAGCAGCCTCCAGGGTCTAGGTGAAGCTTTCTTT
TRBV7-8	-	-	TRBJ1-1	CASSLSRAIKVNTEAFF	TGTGCCAGCAGCTTATCCAGGGCGATTAAGGTGAACACTGAAGCTTTCTTT
TRBV5-1	TRBD1	many	TRBJ2-5	CASSWRGQGARKTQYF	TGCGCCAGCAGCTGGCGAGGACAGGGGGCGAGAAAGACCCAGTACTTC
TRBV15	-	many	TRBJ2-1	CATSRDLLANEQFF	TGTGCCACCAGCAGAGATCTATTGGCCAATGAGCAGTTCTTC
TRBV7-2	TRBD1	few	TRBJ2-7	CASSFASGQGFYEQYF	TGTGCCAGCAGCTTCGCCTCGGGACAGGGGTTCTACGAGCAGTACTTC
TRBV20-1	-	-	TRBJ1-5	CSAYDRNSNQPQHF	TGCAGTGCCTACGACAGGAATAGCAATCAGCCCCAGCATTTT
TRBV7-3	-	-	TRBJ2-2	CASSLSRDTGELFF	TGTGCCAGCAGCTTAAGCCGAGACACCGGGGAGCTGTTTTTT
TRBV12-3/TRBV12-4	-	-	TRBJ1-1	CASSARRAGEAFF	TGTGCCAGCAGCGCGCGGCGGGCCGGTGAAGCTTTCTTT
TRBV4-1	-	few	TRBJ2-1	CASSQRGARIFSYNEQFF	TGCGCCAGCAGCCAACGGGGGGCGCGAATTTTCTCCTACAATGAGCAGTTCTTC
TRBV12-3/TRBV12-4	TRBD2	few	TRBJ2-7	CASSLEGLAGSYEQYF	TGTGCCAGCAGTCTCGAGGGACTAGCGGGCTCCTACGAGCAGTACTTC
TRBV20-1	-	few	TRBJ2-7	CSARLGATYEQYF	TGCAGTGCTAGGCTAGGGGCCACCTACGAGCAGTACTTC
TRBV15	-	-	TRBJ2-2	CATSRDTRTGELFF	TGTGCCACCAGCAGAGATACGCGCACCGGGGAGCTGTTTTTT
TRBV7-2	TRBD2	-	TRBJ2-5	CASSLEGGNRGTQYF	TGTGCCAGCAGCTTAGAGGGAGGGAATCGTGGGACCCAGTACTTC
TRBV12-3/TRBV12-4	-	many	TRBJ2-1	CASSPRQTNEQFF	TGTGCCAGCAGCCCCCGACAGACCAATGAGCAGTTCTTC
TRBV28	-	-	TRBJ1-5	CASSLWQGPDLYSNQPQHF	TGTGCCAGCAGTTTATGGCAGGGGCCGGACCTTTATAGCAATCAGCCCCAGCATTTT
TRBV6-1	-	many	TRBJ2-7	CASSYSGTEQYF	TGTGCCAGCAGTTATTCCGGGACCGAGCAGTACTTC
TRBV10-2	-	-	TRBJ2-5	CASSVGSEETQYF	TGCGCCAGCAGTGTAGGGAGTGAAGAGACCCAGTACTTC
TRBV20-1	-	many	TRBJ2-4	CSAKDKWAIQYF	TGCAGTGCTAAAGACAAATGGGCCATTCAGTACTTC